These 29 T cell receptor beta chains share one sample of origin, sequenced in a study of neurological immune-mediated disorders. A single record per CDR3 protein comes from TCRdb applying MiXCR to the 5' RACE reads. The table includes over 35,000 distinct CDR3 sequences, 2% to 3% detected once. The sample consisted of PBMCs. The receptors were gathered from a man aged 50 or older with multiple sclerosis.

This clonotype was seen many times. One end of the junction is discordant with germline, which a read error may explain. This chain joins TRBV15 and TRBJ1-4; tentatively, D is TRBD1 (5 bases). The CDR3 runs 11 residues. The germline CDR1 and CDR2 sequences are LNHNV and YYDKDF (reference sequence). The CDR3 nucleotides read TGTGCCACCAGCAGAGAGGGGACCAGAGTTTTT. It specifies CATSREGTRVF.

This clonotype was seen many times. This rearrangement joins TRBV7-8 to TRBJ2-7; D uncertain. This CDR3 spans 12 amino acids. Germline-derived CDR1 and CDR2 are SGHVS and FQNEAQ. V lost 1 base to trimming and J lost 6 bases, with 7 bases between them. In DNA, the CDR3 is TGTGCCAGCAGCTTAGATGGTAGCGAGCAGTACTTC. It is translated as CASSLDGSEQYF. Variable domain in full (rest from reference TRBV7-8 and TRBJ2-7): GAGVSQSPRYKVAKRGQDVALRCDPISGHVSLFWYQQALGQGPEFLTYFQNEAQLDKSGLPSDRFFAERPEGSVSTLKIQRTQQEDSAVYLCASSLDGSEQYFGPGTRLTVT.

This clonotype was counted many times. The V and J genes are TRBV5-1 and TRBJ2-3; 7 nucleotides align to TRBD2. The CDR3 is 16 amino acids. Germline CDR1 SGHRS, CDR2 YFSETQ. V trimming: 6 bases; J trimming: 0 bases; junction bases outside the gene matches: 10. Written as DNA, the CDR3 is TGCGCCAGCAAACCGCTAGCGGATTCTAGCACAGATACGCAGTATTTT. It translates to CASKPLADSSTDTQYF.

This clonotype was recorded many times. The chain carries TRBV20-1 and TRBJ2-2; tentative D call: TRBD2 (6 bases). The V and J ends lost 5 bases and 6 bases respectively, with 16 bases between them. Germline-derived CDR1 and CDR2 are DFQATT and SNEGSKA (reference sequence). The CDR3 totals 14 residues. The CDR3 bases are TGCAGTGCTCCACGTCCCGGAGGGGCCGGGGAGCTGTTTTTT. It encodes CSAPRPGGAGELFF.

This clonotype appeared a few times. V gene TRBV7-8 combines with J gene TRBJ2-4; possible D gene TRBD2, 5 bases. Germline CDR1 SGHVS, CDR2 FQNEAQ. CDR3 length equals 16 residues. V was pared by 3 bases and J by 10 bases, with 22 bases between. The CDR3 nucleotides read TGTGCCAGCAGCTTTGGGTTCGGGCTAGCCAAAACAATTCAGTACTTC. It encodes CASSFGFGLAKTIQYF.

This clonotype occurred many times. This chain joins TRBV3-1 and TRBJ2-1, with a weak D call TRBD2 (5 bases). This CDR3 spans 14 amino acids. Germline values: CDR1 LGHDT, CDR2 YNNKEL (reference sequence). Trimming removed 0 bases at V and 11 bases at J, with 14 bases between. The CDR3 here is CASSQDTRTPQQFF. The CDR3 coding sequence is TGTGCCAGCAGCCAAGATACCCGGACTCCCCAGCAGTTCTTC.

This clonotype occurred many times. J is TRBJ1-4 and V is TRBV5-6; D perhaps matches TRBD1 (6 bases). The CDR3 has 17 amino acids. V lost 4 bases and J lost 8, with 24 bases in between. CDR1 SGHDT and CDR2 YYEEEE come from the germline V gene. The CDR3 loop reads CASSRLLGGRGREKLFF. In nucleotides, the CDR3 is TGTGCCAGCAGCCGGCTCCTGGGTGGCAGGGGAAGAGAAAAACTGTTTTTT.

This clonotype was observed at least ten times. The chain is built from TRBV20-1 and TRBJ1-6; the match to TRBD1 covers 8 bases. CDR1 DFQATT and CDR2 SNEGSKA come from the germline V gene (reference sequence). Germline trimming cut 0 bases from V and 5 bases from J; bases unmatched to any gene: 9. The CDR3 consists of 17 residues. The CDR3 loop reads CSARDIGRGHDNSPLHF. Written as DNA, the CDR3 is TGCAGTGCTAGAGATATTGGCAGGGGGCACGATAATTCACCCCTCCACTTT.

This clonotype has at least ten counts. The chain couples TRBV5-1 to TRBJ2-4; 8 nucleotides match TRBD2. J was trimmed by 5 bases and V by 0 bases; bases with no gene match: 7. CDR3 length equals 16 residues. Per germline, CDR1 SGHRS and CDR2 YFSETQ. CDR3 sequence: CASSLAQRGNQNIQYF. DNA for the CDR3: TGCGCCAGCAGCTTGGCCCAGCGGGGGAACCAAAACATTCAGTACTTC.

This clonotype has at least ten counts. The rearrangement joins TRBV5-1 to TRBJ1-2; unclear D gene. V was trimmed by 0 bases and J by 4 bases, leaving 7 bases between them. CDR3 length: 13 residues. Germline loops: CDR1 SGHRS, CDR2 YFSETQ. CDR3 sequence (DNA): TGCGCCAGCAGCTTGGGTCACCTCTATGGCTACACCTTC. As protein: CASSLGHLYGYTF.

This clonotype showed up many times. The chain's CDR3 is CASRPRPGDSKDYGYTF. CDR3 coding DNA: TGTGCCAGCAGGCCGCGCCCAGGGGACAGTAAGGACTATGGCTACACCTTC. The rearrangement joins TRBV7-9 to TRBJ1-2, with 7 nucleotides matching TRBD1. The germline V gene has CDR1 SEHNR and CDR2 FQNEAQ (reference sequence). The length of the CDR3 is 17 residues. V was pared by 6 bases and J by 3 bases, with 16 bases of the junction left unmatched.

There are many counts of this clonotype. V gene TRBV7-2 combines with J gene TRBJ2-2, with TRBD2 as a possible D gene (5 bases). CDR3 size: 14 residues. Germline loops: CDR1 SGHTA, CDR2 FQGNSA. Trimming removed 0 bases from V and 7 bases from J, with 9 bases in between. Written as DNA, the CDR3 is TGTGCCAGCAGCTTAGCGGGCGGGCACGGGGAGCTGTTTTTT. Its protein product is CASSLAGGHGELFF. The whole variable domain, filled in from reference TRBV7-2 and TRBJ2-2, reads GAGVSQSPSNKVTEKGKDVELRCDPISGHTALYWYRQSLGQGLEFLIYFQGNSAPDKSGLPSDRFSAERTGGSVSTLTIQRTQQEDSAVYLCASSLAGGHGELFFGEGSRLTVL.

This clonotype was observed at least ten times. The chain employs TRBV6-5 and TRBJ2-1, with TRBD2 identical over 16 bases. The length of the CDR3 is 17 residues. Germline V gives CDR1 MNHEY, CDR2 SVGAGI. V gave up 0 bases and J gave up 8 bases; unmatched junction bases: 4. As DNA, the CDR3 is TGTGCCAGCAGTTACTCGGGGACTAGCGGGGGGGCCTATGAGCAGTTCTTC. Amino acids: CASSYSGTSGGAYEQFF.

This clonotype was recorded many times. The chain is built from TRBV12-3 or TRBV12-4 and TRBJ2-2; D may be TRBD1 or TRBD2 (6 bases each). This CDR3 spans 16 amino acids. Trimming took 3 bases from V and 1 from J, leaving 12 bases between them. Written as DNA, the CDR3 is TGTGCCAGCAGTTTTATAGGGGGGCAGAACACCGGGGAGCTGTTTTTT. Its protein product is CASSFIGGQNTGELFF.

The chain couples TRBV27 to TRBJ2-7; TRBD2 aligns across 7 bases. Germline V gives CDR1 MNHEY, CDR2 SMNVEV (reference sequence). V dropped 6 bases and J dropped 4; count of bases not matched to a gene: 12. This CDR3 has 15 amino acids. In DNA, the CDR3 is TGTGCCAGCAGCAGAAGCGGGGTCGGAACATACGAGCAGTACTTC. Translation: CASSRSGVGTYEQYF.

There are many counts of this clonotype. The chain links TRBV10-3 to TRBJ2-3; the D is unclear. The CDR3 has 14 amino acids. Between the trimmed V and J ends, which lost 2 bases and 2 bases, there was a span of 8 bases. CDR1 and CDR2 (germline): ENHRY, SYGVKD. The CDR3 nucleotides are TGTGCCATCAGTGAGGGGTTTGACACAGATACGCAGTATTTT. It translates to CAISEGFDTDTQYF.

This clonotype was recorded at least ten times. The chain is built from TRBV3-1 and TRBJ2-5; D is possibly TRBD1 or TRBD2 (5 bases each). Per germline, CDR1 LGHDT and CDR2 YNNKEL (reference sequence). Deletions cut 4 bases from V and 2 bases from J, with 14 bases between. This CDR3 has 15 amino acids. In DNA, the CDR3 is TGTGCCAGCAGCCCACCGGGACGGATACAAGAGACCCAGTACTTC. Protein sequence: CASSPPGRIQETQYF.

At least ten counts were recorded for this clonotype. V and J are TRBV20-1 and TRBJ2-1; TRBD1 agrees at 9 bases. CDR3 length: 14 amino acids. Germline CDR1 and CDR2: DFQATT and SNEGSKA (reference sequence). V lost 4 bases and J lost 4; bases outside the gene matches: 5. The CDR3 loop reads CSAIRDRAYNEQFF. The CDR3 DNA sequence: TGCAGTGCTATCCGGGACAGGGCTTACAATGAGCAGTTCTTC.

This clonotype was seen many times. The chain links TRBV6-1 to TRBJ2-7, with a possible D match to TRBD2 (5 bases). Trimming left V 7 bases short and J 6 bases short, with 10 bases between. The V gene's germline CDR1 is MNHNS and CDR2 SASEGT. The CDR3 runs to 11 residues. CDR3 sequence (DNA): TGTGCCAGCATTTTCGGGGTCGAGCAGTACTTC. Protein sequence: CASIFGVEQYF.

This clonotype was seen many times. The V call is TRBV6-6, the J call TRBJ1-1; D unclear. In germline, CDR1 is MNHNY, CDR2 SVGAGI (reference sequence). This CDR3 has 12 amino acids. Trimming shortened V by 7 bases and J by 0 bases, and 6 bases separated the two germline ends. The CDR3 is CASINMNTEAFF. CDR3 nucleotides: TGTGCCAGCATCAATATGAACACTGAAGCTTTCTTT.

At least ten counts were recorded for this clonotype. The chain couples TRBV6-6 to TRBJ2-1, with 8 nucleotides matching TRBD1. Germline V lookup: CDR1 MNHNY, CDR2 SVGAGI (reference sequence). The CDR3 consists of 10 residues. V gave up 9 bases and J gave up 15 bases; unmatched junction bases: 7. The CDR3 protein is CASGGTGPFF. CDR3 DNA: TGTGCCAGTGGTGGGACAGGTCCGTTCTTC.

This clonotype was counted many times. The V call is TRBV7-8, the J call TRBJ2-4; 9 bases match TRBD1. The CDR3 spans 14 residues. The V gene's germline CDR1 is SGHVS and CDR2 FQNEAQ. The V gene end was trimmed by 4 bases and the J gene end by 5 bases; junction bases not matched to a gene: 3. CDR3 in amino acids: CASSSGTGQNIQYF. CDR3 sequence (DNA): TGTGCCAGCAGCTCTGGGACAGGGCAAAACATTCAGTACTTC.

This clonotype was found many times. The chain couples TRBV20-1 to TRBJ1-2; the match to TRBD1 covers 9 bases. V was pared by 6 bases and J by 10 bases, with 9 bases of the junction left unmatched. Germline CDR1 and CDR2: DFQATT and SNEGSKA (reference sequence). This CDR3 spans 12 amino acids. This CDR3 is CSARDRVTDYTF. The CDR3 nucleotides are TGCAGTGCCAGGGACAGGGTAACGGACTACACCTTC.

As regards this clonotype: One end of the junction fails to match germline, which may point to a read error. The chain joins TRBV9 to TRBJ1-1, with a possible D match to TRBD1 (6 bases). Germline-derived CDR1 and CDR2 are SGDLS and YYNGEE. The CDR3 spans 17 residues. Here the CDR3 DNA reads TGTGACAGCAGCCCACACCCCCGACAGGCGGAGAACACTGAAGCTTTCTTT. Protein sequence: CDSSPHPRQAENTEAFF.

This clonotype has ten or more counts. CDR3: CASSQGSNTGELFF. The CDR3 DNA reads TGTGCCAGCAGTCAGGGGTCGAACACCGGGGAGCTGTTTTTT. The chain links TRBV9 to TRBJ2-2; D may be TRBD1 (6 bases). CDR1 SGDLS and CDR2 YYNGEE come from the germline V gene. V was shortened by 5 bases and J by 0 bases, with 8 bases between the two germline ends. CDR3 length: 14 amino acids.

This clonotype appeared many times. The chain recombines TRBV5-1 with TRBJ2-1; D assignment may be TRBD1 or TRBD2 (5 bases each). This CDR3 has 14 residues. Germline loops: CDR1 SGHRS, CDR2 YFSETQ. V lost 3 bases and J lost 8, with 15 bases in between. The CDR3 region has the DNA TGCGCCAGCAGCTGGGGACCCTTAAGCGATGAGCAGTTCTTC. Translating gives CASSWGPLSDEQFF.

This clonotype was detected many times. V and J are TRBV2 and TRBJ1-2; D is ambiguous. Per the germline V gene, CDR1 is SNHLY and CDR2 is FYNNEI. CDR3 length equals 15 residues. V gave up 4 bases and J gave up 2 bases, with 14 bases separating them. CDR3 region: CASSAETTSNYGYTF. Here the CDR3 DNA reads TGTGCCAGCAGTGCCGAGACAACTTCGAACTATGGCTACACCTTC.

This clonotype was seen repeatedly, ten times or more. The chain recombines TRBV6-2 or TRBV6-3 with TRBJ1-1; TRBD1 matches 7 bases. Losses at the gene ends were 8 bases for V and 11 bases for J; bases not matched to a gene: 8. The germline CDR1 and CDR2 sequences are MNHEY and SVGEGT. CDR3 size: 11 residues. CDR3 bases: TGTGCCAGCGGGGACGGCAGGGGGGCTTTCTTT. Translation: CASGDGRGAFF.

This clonotype was seen ten or more times. The chain recombines TRBV20-1 with TRBJ1-5, with D possibly matching TRBD1 (5 bases). CDR3 length: 16 amino acids. Germline values: CDR1 DFQATT, CDR2 SNEGSKA (reference sequence). V dropped 5 bases and J dropped 0 bases, with 17 bases sitting between them. Written as DNA, the CDR3 is TGCAGTGCTCCACCTTCTGGGGGTCATAGCAATCAGCCCCAGCATTTT. Protein: CSAPPSGGHSNQPQHF.